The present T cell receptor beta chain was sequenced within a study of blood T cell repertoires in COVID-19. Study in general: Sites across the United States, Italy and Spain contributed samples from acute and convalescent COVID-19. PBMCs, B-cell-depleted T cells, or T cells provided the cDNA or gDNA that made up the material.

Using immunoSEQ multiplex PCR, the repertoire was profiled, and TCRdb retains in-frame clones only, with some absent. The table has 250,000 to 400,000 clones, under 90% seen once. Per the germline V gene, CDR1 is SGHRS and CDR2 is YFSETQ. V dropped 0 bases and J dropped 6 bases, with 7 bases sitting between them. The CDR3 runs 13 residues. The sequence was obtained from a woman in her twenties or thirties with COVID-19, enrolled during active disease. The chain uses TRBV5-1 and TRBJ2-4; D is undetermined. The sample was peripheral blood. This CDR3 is CASSLAGRNIQYF. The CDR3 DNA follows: TGCGCCAGCAGCTTGGCCGGTCGAAACATTCAGTACTTC.